These T cell receptor beta chains were read from a single sample in a study of blood T cell repertoires in COVID-19. The table came from immunoSEQ multiplex PCR; TCRdb's copy has only in-frame clones and leaves some out. This table has 95,000 to 150,000 clones, roughly 85% appearing once. Material: peripheral blood. The receptors stem from a man aged 35 to 55 with acute or convalescent COVID-19. Both conserved end residues are part of each CDR3. The D gene is left open where the match is weak. The size entry is marked missing in some rows and otherwise reads once, few, many or a size class.

abundance	d_gene	v_gene	j_gene	CDR3aa
.	TRBD2	TRBV24-1	TRBJ2-1	CATSDRSSGRVGEQFF
.	.	TRBV19	TRBJ1-2	CASSIGEGFYGYTF
.	TRBD1	TRBV3-1/TRBV3-2	TRBJ2-1	CASSQEGQGAREQFF
once	TRBD1	TRBV18	TRBJ2-2	CASSRTGEDTGELFF
.	.	TRBV2	TRBJ1-4	CASNSGATNEKLFF
once	.	TRBV4-3	TRBJ2-1	CASSQDRGLDEQFF
.	TRBD1	TRBV19	TRBJ1-5	CASRIQGDGPQHF
once	.	TRBV3-1/TRBV3-2	TRBJ1-1	CASSQGAYTEAFF
many	TRBD2	TRBV11-3	TRBJ2-2	CASSQSSGSAGELFF
.	TRBD1	TRBV19	TRBJ2-1	CASSIGQGSNEQFF
few	.	TRBV2	TRBJ2-7	CASMRDRTYEQYF
.	.	TRBV11-2	TRBJ1-5	CASSLQSNQPQHF
.	.	TRBV3-1/TRBV3-2	TRBJ1-1	CASSQDWRGTEAFF
.	.	TRBV11-2	TRBJ2-3	CASSLSGDGDTQYF
.	TRBD1	TRBV6-7	TRBJ1-6	CASTQDRVRPGAYNSPLHF
.	TRBD1	TRBV5-1	TRBJ2-7	CASSKRTGGYEQYF
.	TRBD2	TRBV29-1	TRBJ2-1	CSGSGTSGSGNEQFF
few	TRBD2	TRBV7-2	TRBJ2-1	CASSTTRGTSGRAEQFF
few	.	TRBV27	TRBJ1-2	CASSLLPMSTNFNYGYTF
.	.	TRBV7-9	TRBJ1-1	CASSLGSGTEAFF
.	.	TRBV27	TRBJ1-2	CASSSGSYGYTF
.	.	TRBV7-9	TRBJ1-1	CASSRGGGVTEAFF
.	.	TRBV15	TRBJ1-4	CATSRSPGAGGNEKLFF
.	TRBD1	TRBV19	TRBJ2-3	CASSSQGESDTQYF
.	TRBD1	TRBV7-9	TRBJ1-4	CASSLGGQGNEKLFF
once	TRBD1	TRBV19	TRBJ2-7	CASSIGAGQGAYEQYF
.	TRBD1	TRBV19	TRBJ1-2	CASNRDRGADTLRGYTF
.	TRBD2	TRBV18	TRBJ2-6	CASAGAGANVLTF